This T cell receptor beta chain was obtained from a study of OX40 agonist ivuxolimab in advanced cancers. Assay: immunoSEQ multiplex PCR; the TCRdb copy retains only in-frame clones and omits some. The sample yields approximately 34,000 clones, approximately 88% seen once. Details on this clone: The antigen is unknown.

CDR1 and CDR2 from the germline V gene are ENHRY and SYGVKD. The ends lost 0 bases at V and 0 bases at J; junction bases unmatched: 2. The CDR3 loop spans 16 amino acids. Broader study findings: More expanded clones were found, on average, in CD8+ than in CD4+ T cells.

The TCR sequence derives from an adult with an advanced solid tumor such as melanoma, head and neck, liver or kidney cancer. V gene TRBV10-3 combines with J gene TRBJ2-5; 9 bases line up with TRBD1. The sample was CD4+ or CD8+ T cells sorted from blood, taken in a trial of the OX40 agonist ivuxolimab. CDR3 amino acids: CAISESDRGYQETQYF. The DNA of the CDR3 is TGTGCCATCAGTGAGTCCGACAGGGGGTACCAAGAGACCCAGTACTTC.